Presented here are 26 T cell receptor beta chains from one specimen sequenced in a study of T cell responses to AZD1222 COVID-19 vaccine. Produced via immunoSEQ multiplex PCR; TCRdb's table is partial and in-frame only. Of just over 90,000 clones in the sample, 85% to 90% were seen once. The specimen comprised peripheral blood, sampled 28 days after the second AZD1222 dose. All receptors come from an adult who received the AZD1222 COVID-19 vaccine.

The chain couples TRBV10-2 to TRBJ1-2; 8 bases line up with TRBD1. This CDR3 comprises 14 residues. Losses at the gene ends were 7 bases for V and 2 bases for J; bases not matched to a gene: 6. From germline, CDR1 is WSHSY and CDR2 SAAADI. Here the CDR3 reads CASMKDRDNYGYTF. The CDR3 region has the DNA TGCGCCAGCATGAAGGACAGGGACAACTATGGCTACACCTTC.

The genes are TRBV11-2 and TRBJ1-6, with D perhaps TRBD1 (5 bases). Trimming took off 0 bases at V and 3 bases at J, with 15 bases between the two ends. This CDR3 has 18 residues. The V gene's germline CDR1 is SGHAT and CDR2 FQNNGV. The CDR3 sequence is CASSLEFPEGHYNSPLHF. CDR3 in DNA: TGTGCCAGCAGCTTAGAGTTCCCCGAGGGGCACTATAATTCACCCCTCCACTTT.

This clone appeared a single time. The chain links TRBV7-2 to TRBJ2-1, with TRBD2 identical over 11 bases. The CDR3 spans 15 residues. Germline V gene lookup returns CDR1 SGHTA and CDR2 FQGNSA. V trimming: 2 bases; J trimming: 11 bases; junction bases outside the gene matches: 8. The CDR3 DNA follows: TGTGCCAGCAGCTTATGGGGGACTAGCGGTAGGCAGCAGTTCTTC. Protein product: CASSLWGTSGRQQFF.

This clone was observed a single time. The rearrangement joins TRBV6-5 to TRBJ1-6, with 7 bases fitting TRBD1. The CDR3 spans 15 residues. Germline V gives CDR1 MNHEY, CDR2 SVGAGI. Trimming cost V 0 bases and J 9 bases; bases outside gene matches: 5. The CDR3 protein is CASSYSRQGGSPLHF. The DNA for the CDR3 is TGTGCCAGCAGTTACTCCCGACAGGGAGGTTCACCCCTCCACTTT.

The rearrangement joins TRBV12-3 or TRBV12-4 to TRBJ1-6, with D uncertain. The CDR3 sequence is 13 residues long. V was clipped by 6 bases and J by 7 bases, with 10 bases between them. CDR3 DNA sequence: TGTGCCAGCAGCCGTACTTCGAATTCACCCCTCCACTTT. It yields the protein CASSRTSNSPLHF.

This clone has just one count. The V and J genes are TRBV27 and TRBJ2-1; weak D call: TRBD1 (5 bases). Germline loops: CDR1 MNHEY, CDR2 SMNVEV (reference sequence). This CDR3 is built from 16 residues. The ends were cut back, 5 bases at V and 0 bases at J, with 14 bases in the middle. CDR3 DNA: TGTGCCAGCAGTCAGAGAACAGGAAGCTCCTACAATGAGCAGTTCTTC. Protein: CASSQRTGSSYNEQFF.

V gene TRBV24-1 combines with J gene TRBJ2-3, with TRBD1 identical over 7 bases. This CDR3 has 17 residues. With 5 bases clipped from V and 0 bases from J, the junction kept 10 bases outside the gene matches. CDR1 and CDR2 from the germline V gene are KGHDR and SFDVKD. This chain's CDR3 is CATSGDTPGQSTDTQYF. The CDR3 bases are TGTGCCACCAGTGGTGATACTCCGGGACAGAGCACAGATACGCAGTATTTT.

The V and J genes are TRBV10-3 and TRBJ2-2; 9 bases agree with TRBD2. The CDR3 loop spans 14 amino acids. Germline V lookup: CDR1 ENHRY, CDR2 SYGVKD. The trim removed 10 bases at V and 2 bases at J, leaving 5 bases unmatched. The chain's CDR3 is CATLGLANTGELFF. CDR3 DNA: TGTGCCACCTTGGGACTAGCTAACACCGGGGAGCTGTTTTTT.

The chain is built from TRBV6-2 or TRBV6-3 and TRBJ2-7; TRBD2 matches at 12 bases. The CDR3 runs 16 residues. In germline, CDR1 is MNHEY, CDR2 SVGEGT. Trimming removed 6 bases from V and 6 bases from J; junction bases left unmatched: 12. CDR3 amino acids: CASSPWTSGENVEQYF. Here the CDR3 DNA reads TGTGCCAGCAGCCCCTGGACTAGCGGGGAGAATGTCGAGCAGTACTTC.

The chain is built from TRBV2 and TRBJ2-5; weak D call: TRBD2 (6 bases). CDR1 and CDR2 from the germline V gene are SNHLY and FYNNEI. Trimming shortened V by 8 bases and J by 7 bases, and 17 bases separated the two germline ends. This CDR3 is 13 amino acids long. The CDR3 protein is CASDEGPGGTQYF. The CDR3 region has the DNA TGTGCCAGCGATGAGGGCCCCGGGGGGACCCAGTACTTC.

The chain is built from TRBV7-2 and TRBJ1-2; D not certain. The V gene's germline CDR1 is SGHTA and CDR2 FQGNSA. The germline V and J ends were trimmed by 2 bases and 3 bases, with 1 base remaining between them. This CDR3 has 11 amino acids. The CDR3 loop reads CASSLYYGYTF. CDR3 bases: TGTGCCAGCAGCTTATACTATGGCTACACCTTC. The full variable domain, rest sourced from reference TRBV7-2 and TRBJ1-2, is GAGVSQSPSNKVTEKGKDVELRCDPISGHTALYWYRQSLGQGLEFLIYFQGNSAPDKSGLPSDRFSAERTGGSVSTLTIQRTQQEDSAVYLCASSLYYGYTFGSGTRLTVV.

The chain carries TRBV7-3 and TRBJ2-1, with D tentatively TRBD1 (6 bases). The germline V gene has CDR1 SGHTA and CDR2 FQGTGA. The CDR3 is 15 residues long. V was trimmed by 2 bases and J by 6 bases, leaving 14 bases between them. The CDR3 protein is CASSLGWGPSNEQFF. CDR3 nucleotide sequence: TGTGCCAGCAGCTTAGGGTGGGGGCCAAGCAATGAGCAGTTCTTC.

The V call is TRBV6-4, the J call TRBJ2-1; 7 bases fit TRBD2. The V and J ends lost 2 bases and 6 bases, in that order; junction bases with no gene match: 7. This CDR3 is built from 15 residues. CDR1 and CDR2 (germline): MRHNA, SNTAGT. The CDR3 nucleotides read TGTGCCAGCAGTGACGAGTCGGGGGGAAGCAATGAGCAGTTCTTC. Its protein is CASSDESGGSNEQFF.

V usage is TRBV6-5 and J usage is TRBJ1-1, with TRBD1 as a possible D gene (6 bases). Germline values: CDR1 MNHEY, CDR2 SVGAGI. This CDR3 contains 15 residues. V gave up 7 bases and J gave up 1 base, with 16 bases separating them. CDR3: CASTPRGARNTEAFF. For the CDR3, the DNA is TGTGCCAGCACCCCTAGGGGGGCGAGGAACACTGAAGCTTTCTTT.

V and J are TRBV5-1 and TRBJ2-3, with 8 bases fitting TRBD2. The V gene end was trimmed by 0 bases and the J gene end by 6 bases; junction bases not matched to a gene: 3. Germline-derived CDR1 and CDR2 are SGHRS and YFSETQ. The CDR3 spans 14 residues. The CDR3 spells CASSLGVAGDTQYF. CDR3 sequence (DNA): TGCGCCAGCAGCTTGGGAGTAGCGGGGGATACGCAGTATTTT. Together with reference TRBV5-1 and TRBJ2-3, the CDR3 gives the full variable domain: KAGVTQTPRYLIKTRGQQVTLSCSPISGHRSVSWYQQTPGQGLQFLFEYFSETQRNKGNFPGRFSGRQFSNSRSEMNVSTLELGDSALYLCASSLGVAGDTQYFGPGTRLTVL.

The rearrangement joins TRBV9 to TRBJ1-1; D is undetermined. The CDR3 consists of 14 residues. Germline CDR1 SGDLS, CDR2 YYNGEE. V lost 4 bases to trimming and J lost 2 bases, with 12 bases between them. In DNA, the CDR3 is TGTGCCAGCAGCACGCAGGTTGCCAACACTGAAGCTTTCTTT. It codes for CASSTQVANTEAFF.

The rearrangement joins TRBV11-2 to TRBJ1-1; D is ambiguous. The CDR3 consists of 11 residues. Germline lookup yields CDR1 SGHAT and CDR2 FQNNGV. Between the trimmed V and J ends, which lost 0 bases and 8 bases, there was a span of 4 bases. Here the CDR3 reads CASSLEVEAFF. As DNA, the CDR3 is TGTGCCAGCAGCTTAGAGGTGGAAGCTTTCTTT.

The rearrangement links TRBV27 to TRBJ1-3; unclear D gene. V was shortened by 6 bases and J by 0 bases, with 15 bases between the two germline ends. The germline V gene encodes CDR1 MNHEY and CDR2 SMNVEV (reference sequence). This CDR3 spans 16 amino acids. CDR3 sequence (DNA): TGTGCCAGCAGAAAAGACACAGCAAGCTCTGGAAACACCATATATTTT. Translation gives CASRKDTASSGNTIYF.

This rearrangement joins TRBV30 to TRBJ1-1; maybe TRBD1 (6 bases). The CDR3 totals 12 residues. From germline, CDR1 is GTSNPN and CDR2 SVGIG (reference sequence). Trimming stripped 4 bases from V and 1 base from J, with 7 bases between. DNA for the CDR3: TGTGCCTGGAACAGGGAGAACACTGAAGCTTTCTTT. It specifies CAWNRENTEAFF. Supplemented by reference TRBV30 and TRBJ1-1, the full variable domain reads SQTIHQWPATLVQPVGSPLSLECTVEGTSNPNLYWYRQAAGRGLQLLFYSVGIGQISSEVPQNLSASRPQDRQFILSSKKLLLSDSGFYLCAWNRENTEAFFGQGTRLTVV.

This clone was observed a single time. V and J are TRBV5-4 and TRBJ2-7; 7 nucleotides line up with TRBD2. The V segment lost 5 bases and the J segment 2 bases; nucleotides outside the gene matches: 10. Germline CDR1 reads SGHNT; CDR2 reads YYREEE (reference sequence). The CDR3 runs 15 residues. Here the CDR3 DNA reads TGTGCCAGCAGGTTTTGGGGGGGACGTCCCTACGAGCAGTACTTC. Its translation is CASRFWGGRPYEQYF.

The chain is built from TRBV12-3 or TRBV12-4 and TRBJ1-5; D is uncertain. The CDR3 has 13 residues. Trimming stripped 4 bases from V and 8 bases from J, with 12 bases between. CDR3 nucleotide sequence: TGTGCCAGCAGTTACGGCAGTAGGGAGCCCCAGCATTTT. Its translation: CASSYGSREPQHF.

This rearrangement joins TRBV7-9 to TRBJ1-1, with no clear D. Per germline, CDR1 SEHNR and CDR2 FQNEAQ (reference sequence). Between the trimmed V and J ends, which lost 1 base and 8 bases, there was a span of 11 bases. This CDR3 spans 13 amino acids. CDR3 bases: TGTGCCAGCAGCTTAGTTACCGACTCCGAAGCTTTCTTT. This translates into CASSLVTDSEAFF.

The J gene is TRBJ1-5, the V gene TRBV11-2; 7 bases are a match to TRBD1. The CDR3 has 13 amino acids. J gave up 4 bases and V 5 bases, and 2 bases lay outside the gene matches. The germline V gene encodes CDR1 SGHAT and CDR2 FQNNGV. CDR3 amino acids: CASSLTGNQPQHF. In DNA, the CDR3 is TGTGCCAGCAGCCTGACAGGGAATCAGCCCCAGCATTTT.

The chain joins TRBV7-8 to TRBJ1-2, with TRBD1 identical over 8 bases. V dropped 5 bases and J dropped 1; count of bases not matched to a gene: 15. Per the germline V gene, CDR1 is SGHVS and CDR2 is FQNEAQ. The CDR3 loop spans 18 amino acids. As DNA, the CDR3 is TGTGCCAGCAGCAACCCCCGGGACAGGCCCGAACTTAACTATGGCTACACCTTC. Translated: CASSNPRDRPELNYGYTF.

V usage is TRBV4-1 and J usage is TRBJ2-3, with D unclear. The V end was cut by 1 base, the J end by 0 bases, with 5 bases between. Germline-derived CDR1 and CDR2 are MGHRA and YSYEKL. This CDR3 is built from 14 residues. In DNA form, the CDR3 reads TGCGCCAGCAGCCAAGGCCAGAGCACAGATACGCAGTATTTT. Translated: CASSQGQSTDTQYF.

V and J are TRBV10-3 and TRBJ1-1; TRBD1 matches at 9 bases. The ends lost 9 bases at V and 1 base at J; junction bases unmatched: 3. The CDR3 totals 13 residues. In germline, CDR1 is ENHRY, CDR2 SYGVKD. The CDR3 here is CAIRTGENTEAFF. The CDR3 DNA sequence: TGTGCCATTAGGACAGGGGAGAACACTGAAGCTTTCTTT.